These T cell receptor beta chains were read from a single sample in a study of PD-1 blockade in mismatch repair-deficient tumors. Clones were sequenced by immunoSEQ multiplex PCR, and TCRdb holds only the in-frame ones, with some missing. The repertoire holds 120,000 or so clones, more than 70% seen once, with 10% to 15% in the top ten. The material was peripheral blood, obtained just over 70 weeks after starting pembrolizumab. The receptors derive from an adult with mismatch repair-deficient cancer. Each CDR3 is given with its conserved first and last residue. A D gene is named only where the DNA matches it firmly. Size is stated for part of the rows, as once, few or many counts, or as a class when the clone is expanded.

>.|TRBV5-4|.|TRBJ2-3
CASSFPFTDTQYF
TGTGCCAGCAGCTTTCCGTTCACAGATACGCAGTATTTT
>TRBD1|TRBV7-9|once|TRBJ1-4
CASKPGQGTTNEKLFF
TGTGCCAGCAAGCCGGGACAGGGTACAACTAATGAAAAACTGTTTTTT
>.|TRBV27|.|TRBJ1-4
CASSFWGAANEKLFF
TGTGCCAGCAGTTTTTGGGGGGCAGCTAATGAAAAACTGTTTTTT
>TRBD1|TRBV27|.|TRBJ2-1
CASSLGQGRVF
TGTGCCAGCAGTCTCGGACAGGGTCGCGTCTTC
>TRBD1|TRBV19|.|TRBJ1-1
CASSIPDREGTEAFF
TGTGCCAGTAGTATCCCAGACAGGGAGGGCACTGAAGCTTTCTTT
>.|TRBV7-9|.|TRBJ2-1
CASSLANNEQFF
TGTGCCAGCAGCTTAGCTAACAATGAGCAGTTCTTC
>.|TRBV6-1|.|TRBJ2-5
CASSEGLGPQETQYF
TGTGCCAGCAGTGAAGGTCTGGGCCCCCAAGAGACCCAGTACTTC
>.|TRBV10-2|.|TRBJ2-1
CASNRDEQFF
TGCGCCAGCAATAGGGATGAGCAGTTCTTC
>.|TRBV30|.|TRBJ2-7
CAWVSGSSYEQYF
TGTGCCTGGGTGTCCGGGAGCTCCTACGAGCAGTACTTC
>.|TRBV11-2|.|TRBJ2-3
CASSLAGRASTDTQYF
TGTGCCAGCAGCTTAGCAGGAAGGGCAAGCACAGATACGCAGTATTTT
>TRBD1|TRBV5-8|.|TRBJ2-7
CASSTRDSIYEQYF
TGTGCCAGCAGCACCCGGGACAGTATCTACGAGCAGTACTTC
>TRBD2|TRBV28|.|TRBJ2-5
CASSLDLAGVLETQYF
TGTGCCAGCAGTTTGGACCTAGCGGGAGTTTTAGAGACCCAGTACTTC
>TRBD1|TRBV2|.|TRBJ2-7
CASSPPGQGAYEQYF
TGTGCCAGCAGTCCCCCGGGACAGGGGGCCTACGAGCAGTACTTC